This T cell receptor (beta chain) is from a study of T cell responses to AZD1222 COVID-19 vaccine. Study results and caveats: Along spike, vaccine-associated CD4 TCRs were found throughout, with dominance at 160-218 and 743-854. Only after the peak T cell response were repertoires sampled. Donors skewed white British and female; clonal diversity was possibly underestimated.

Concerning this clone: Antigen: not known.

Repertoires were generated with immunoSEQ multiplex PCR, while TCRdb's copy carries only in-frame clones and drops some. Of more than 85,000 clones in the sample, about nine tenths were seen once. The origin of this receptor is an adult who received the AZD1222 COVID-19 vaccine. Sequenced here: peripheral blood, sampled 28 days after the second AZD1222 dose.

CDR3 residues: CASRKAGGRSDTQYF. The DNA for the CDR3 is TGTGCCAGCAGAAAAGCGGGAGGGAGGTCAGATACGCAGTATTTT. V usage is TRBV5-4 and J usage is TRBJ2-3, with TRBD2 identical over 10 bases. CDR1 is SGHNT, CDR2 YYREEE, per germline (reference sequence). With 5 bases clipped from V and 4 bases from J, the junction kept 7 bases outside the gene matches. This CDR3 is 15 amino acids long.